The clone carrying this T cell receptor beta chain showed up many times. The data were taken from a study of human T cells and chemical hapten exposure. TCRdb passed the RACE reads through MiXCR, listing each CDR3 protein once. The sample comprises roughly 38,000 distinct CDR3 sequences, more than 8% of which are singletons, and 26% rests with the top ten. Germline CDR1 is KGHSH and CDR2 is LQKENI. Unmatched junction bases numbered 6, after V lost 5 bases and J lost 2 bases. The CDR3 spans 15 residues. The time point: patch test 3, about 24 weeks after DPC sensitization. Indicated treatment: therapeutic diphenylcyclopropenone sensitization with weekly scalp DPC. Someone pulled total RNA out of unfractionated whole blood. The study drew its donors from alopecia patients who were 18 to 70 years old and suitable for DPC.

This chain links TRBV18 with TRBJ2-1; TRBD1 matches at 7 bases. The source of this sequence is a man aged 45-60 years with alopecia areata. Some clones in this sample may be carry-over from other donors' samples. The sequenced sample was whole blood, obtained in connection with sensitization to the hapten diphenylcyclopropenone (DPC). CDR3 DNA: TGTGCCAGCTCAACACAGGGGCCGCCCTACAATGAGCAGTTCTTC. Translation gives CASSTQGPPYNEQFF.